Reported below is one TCR beta chain. Trimming removed 4 bases at V and 0 bases at J, with 14 bases between. Germline-derived CDR1 and CDR2 are MNHNS and SASEGT. The CDR3 extends over 16 amino acids. Generated by immunoSEQ multiplex PCR, the TCRdb table keeps only in-frame clones and is missing some. This sample carries 120,000 or so clones, 65% to 85% of them seen once, and the ten largest clones take 5.9%. The sample belongs to a study of blood T cell repertoires in COVID-19. The clonotype originates from a man aged 80 or over with active or convalescent COVID-19. Source material: peripheral blood. The chain employs TRBV6-1 and TRBJ2-3; D is unclear. CDR3 loop: CASSGAILVSTDTQYF. The CDR3 DNA is TGTGCCAGCAGTGGGGCAATACTGGTTAGCACAGATACGCAGTATTTT.